Included here is one T cell receptor (beta chain) sequence, with context. The CDR3 extends over 16 amino acids. The V and J ends lost 1 base and 1 base respectively, with 13 bases between them. The germline V gene has CDR1 LGHNA and CDR2 YSLEER. The repertoire was sequenced with immunoSEQ multiplex PCR; TCRdb's copy has only in-frame clones and lacks some. Among 90,000 or so clones listed, nearly 90% were seen once. This sample was taken from a study of blood T cell repertoires in COVID-19. This receptor was taken from an elderly woman with active or convalescent COVID-19. V usage is TRBV4-3 and J usage is TRBJ1-2, with unresolved D. Sequencing used peripheral blood. The CDR3 DNA reads as TGCGCCAGCAGCCAAGGTTTAGGAGGTAGTAACTATGGCTACACCTTC. Translating it yields CASSQGLGGSNYGYTF.